What follows describes a single T cell receptor beta chain. TCRdb reprocessed the 5' RACE reads and reports one entry per CDR3 protein, with no DNA. This sample's clone table lists fewer than 550,000 distinct CDR3 sequences. The sample belongs to a study of monozygotic twins with inflammatory bowel disease. One blood sample of 2 to 2.5 ml was taken from each donor. This CDR3 contains 14 residues. Germline V CDR1 and CDR2: MDHEN, SYDVKM. The gene calls are TRBV28 and TRBJ2-1; TCRdb outputs TRBD2, but without DNA this stays unchecked. The sample was blood. This sequence originates from a human donor with ulcerative colitis or Crohn's disease, or a healthy co-twin of an affected twin (not recorded which). CDR3 region: CASHPSGFGNEQFF. Full variable domain (missing parts from reference TRBV28 and TRBJ2-1): DVKVTQSSRYLVKRTGEKVFLECVQDMDHENMFWYRQDPGLGLRLIYFSYDVKMKEKGDIPEGYSVSREKKERFSLILESASTNQTSMYLCASHPSGFGNEQFFGPGTRLTVL.